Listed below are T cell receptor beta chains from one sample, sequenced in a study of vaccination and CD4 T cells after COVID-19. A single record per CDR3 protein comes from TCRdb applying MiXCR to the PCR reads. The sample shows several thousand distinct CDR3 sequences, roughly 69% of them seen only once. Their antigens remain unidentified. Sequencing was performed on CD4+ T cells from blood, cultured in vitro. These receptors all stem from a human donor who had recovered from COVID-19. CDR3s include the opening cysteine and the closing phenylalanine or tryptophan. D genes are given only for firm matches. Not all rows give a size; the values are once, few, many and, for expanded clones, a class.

CDR3 protein: CASSYSYQGDTEAFF; CDR3 DNA: TGTGCCAGCAGTTACTCGTACCAGGGGGATACTGAAGCTTTCTTT; clone size: few; D gene: TRBD1; V gene: TRBV6-5; J gene: TRBJ1-1
CDR3 protein: CASSSSPSGRYEQYF; CDR3 DNA: TGTGCCAGCAGCTCCTCCCCAAGCGGGAGATACGAGCAGTACTTC; clone size: few; D gene: TRBD2; V gene: TRBV7-6; J gene: TRBJ2-7
CDR3 protein: CASRGGAGGGETQYF; CDR3 DNA: TGCGCCAGCAGGGGGGGGGCGGGAGGGGGAGAGACCCAGTACTTC; clone size: .; D gene: TRBD2; V gene: TRBV10-2; J gene: TRBJ2-5
CDR3 protein: CASSFSDRSYTF; CDR3 DNA: TGTGCCAGCAGTTTCTCAGACAGAAGCTACACCTTC; clone size: few; D gene: .; V gene: TRBV6-2/TRBV6-3; J gene: TRBJ1-2
CDR3 protein: CASSLAASGQQYF; CDR3 DNA: TGTGCCAGCAGCTTAGCGGCTAGCGGGCAGCAGTACTTC; clone size: .; D gene: TRBD2; V gene: TRBV11-3; J gene: TRBJ2-7
CDR3 protein: CASSPQGRTYYGYTF; CDR3 DNA: TGTGCCAGTAGTCCGCAGGGACGGACCTACTATGGCTACACCTTC; clone size: .; D gene: .; V gene: TRBV19; J gene: TRBJ1-2
CDR3 protein: CSARGRDRGLYGYTF; CDR3 DNA: TGCAGTGCTAGGGGAAGGGACAGGGGGTTGTATGGCTACACCTTC; clone size: few; D gene: TRBD1; V gene: TRBV20-1; J gene: TRBJ1-2
CDR3 protein: CASSPDRYTGELFF; CDR3 DNA: TGTGCCAGCAGTCCGGACAGATACACCGGGGAGCTGTTTTTT; clone size: .; D gene: .; V gene: TRBV6-4; J gene: TRBJ2-2
CDR3 protein: CASSYGAAGGPEEQYF; CDR3 DNA: TGTGCCAGCAGTTACGGGGCAGCGGGGGGGCCGGAGGAGCAGTACTTC; clone size: .; D gene: TRBD2; V gene: TRBV6-5; J gene: TRBJ2-4
CDR3 protein: CASSQASGTVFYEQYF; CDR3 DNA: TGTGCCAGCAGCCAAGCCTCCGGGACAGTCTTCTACGAGCAGTACTTC; clone size: .; D gene: TRBD1; V gene: TRBV14; J gene: TRBJ2-7